A selection of T cell receptor beta chains follows, all from one sample in a study of read filtering for tumor transcriptome and immune sequencing. TCRdb passed the reads through MiXCR, listing each CDR3 protein once. Here the sample spans 93,000 or so distinct CDR3 sequences, around a fifth being singletons. The sequencing sample was made of a population of CD138-negative cells sorted from bone marrow. The source of these receptors is a donor aged 40 or older with multiple myeloma. Each CDR3 is given without its conserved first and last residue.

TRBV7-8 ASSLMGGYNEQF
TRBV28 ASSFGLGEQY
TRBV6-4 ANVTRELAVNEQF
TRBV18 ASSPPSGGAYNEQF
TRBV28 ASSLQGTYSSYNEQF
TRBV18 ASSPTPGIFGNTIY
TRBV27 ASRSQGAGGELF
TRBV7-6 ASSPRDIDGYT
TRBV6-1 ASRDRTDTQY
TRBV4-1 ASSQVGTGNEKLF
TRBV5-1 ASSPAGNRVGETQY
TRBV3-1 ASSPGTSGRADTQY
TRBV6-6 ASRRQGRTYEQY
TRBV28 ASSLYTDRGAYEQY
TRBV29-1 SVNRQGYNEQF
TRBV18 ASSPSVTQETQY
TRBV5-1 ASSLGAGRTEAF
TRBV7-2 ASSLEWSTEQF
TRBV19 ASRGDRNQPQH
TRBV28 ASSLRVVGEQF
TRBV27 ASSPGLSNQPQH
TRBV7-9 ASSPDSLIYGYT
TRBV15 ATSLRDRLNEKLF
TRBV7-9 ASSSLAGITGELF
TRBV19 ASTSRNPTDTQY
TRBV12-3/TRBV12-4 ASSLGSSPSYNEQF
TRBV6-1 ASRQYSNQPQH
TRBV3-1 ASSQWDRVLEAF
TRBV7-9 ASSYSGANVLT
TRBV19 ASSSRHNEQF
TRBV7-2 ASSTGLAQETQY
TRBV20-1 SARDGLVGSEQF
TRBV7-2 ASSLAATGGYEKLF
TRBV7-9 ASGSGGALNEQF
TRBV15 ATSSGLNTDTQY
TRBV6-5 ASSSSGPGDTQY
TRBV7-9 ASSLFTRANYGYT
TRBV19 ASSIGRPNTEAF
TRBV7-2 ASSFTSAGDNEQF
TRBV6-1 ASSELGRNIQY
TRBV3-1 ASSPDVGYQPQH
TRBV29-1 SVGTGANTGELF